This passage covers 3 T cell receptor beta chains from one sample sequenced in a study of blood T cell repertoires in COVID-19 (dated by TCRdb to 2020 to 2021). To prepare the library, the immunoSEQ multiplex PCR assay was applied. TCRdb holds this immuneACCESS table with in-frame rearrangements only. Some clones are missing; in checked studies, unresolved V genes explain under half, and the rest has no known cause. The table for this sample lists a few hundred thousand clones; about 90% of them were counted only once. The top ten hold 1.9% of the sample. The sequencing sample was made of peripheral blood. All receptors derive from a man between 35 and 55 years old with active or convalescent COVID-19.

V is TRBV28 and J is TRBJ1-6; D not certain. The CDR3 contains 13 residues. Trimming stripped 5 bases from V and 10 bases from J, with 12 bases between. The germline gives CDR1 MDHEN, CDR2 SYDVKM. CDR3 residues: CASSARPLSPLHF. The CDR3, as DNA: TGTGCCAGCAGTGCGAGGCCCTTATCACCCCTCCACTTT.

V and J are TRBV7-2 and TRBJ2-1; D may be TRBD1 (5 bases). V was trimmed by 5 bases and J by 4 bases, leaving 9 bases between them. From germline, CDR1 is SGHTA and CDR2 FQGNSA. The CDR3 is 13 residues long. The CDR3 DNA follows: TGTGCCAGCAGCCGACAGAGATACAATGAGCAGTTCTTC. Its protein is CASSRQRYNEQFF. Together with reference TRBV7-2 and TRBJ2-1, the CDR3 gives the full variable domain: GAGVSQSPSNKVTEKGKDVELRCDPISGHTALYWYRQSLGQGLEFLIYFQGNSAPDKSGLPSDRFSAERTGGSVSTLTIQRTQQEDSAVYLCASSRQRYNEQFFGPGTRLTVL.

V gene TRBV10-2 combines with J gene TRBJ1-4; TRBD1 might be the D (6 bases). The ends were cut back, 0 bases at V and 0 bases at J, with 20 bases in the middle. The CDR3 contains 20 residues. Germline V gene lookup returns CDR1 WSHSY and CDR2 SAAADI. The CDR3: CASSESMRTASIATNEKLFF. CDR3 nucleotides: TGCGCCAGCAGTGAGTCGATGCGGACAGCCAGCATTGCAACTAATGAAAAACTGTTTTTT.